The 10 T cell receptor beta chains in this list originate from one sample, sequenced in a study of blood T cell repertoires in COVID-19. Assay: immunoSEQ multiplex PCR; the TCRdb copy retains only in-frame clones and omits some. The sample has about 38,000 clones; about 90% are singletons. Material: peripheral blood. The receptor source for this set is a man aged 60-69 years with COVID-19, enrolled during active disease.

V usage is TRBV2 and J usage is TRBJ2-3; 12 nucleotides align to TRBD2. CDR1 SNHLY and CDR2 FYNNEI come from the germline V gene. V lost 6 bases and J lost 7; bases outside the gene matches: 14. The CDR3 is 17 amino acids. This chain's CDR3 is CASSEGETSGSWNTQYF. Here the CDR3 DNA reads TGTGCCAGCAGCGAGGGGGAGACTAGCGGGAGTTGGAATACGCAGTATTTT.

V gene TRBV5-1 combines with J gene TRBJ2-7, with 7 positions matching TRBD2. This CDR3 comprises 15 residues. V trimming: 0 bases; J trimming: 5 bases; junction bases outside the gene matches: 8. The germline gives CDR1 SGHRS, CDR2 YFSETQ. CDR3 nucleotides: TGCGCCAGCAGCTTGGTGGCGGGAGCATCAGACGAGCAGTACTTC. It encodes CASSLVAGASDEQYF.

The chain has TRBV30 and TRBJ1-4; D is ambiguous. The CDR3 consists of 15 residues. Germline CDR1 GTSNPN, CDR2 SVGIG (reference sequence). Deletions cut 4 bases from V and 0 bases from J, with 12 bases between. CDR3 in amino acids: CAWTPGVTTNEKLFF. CDR3 DNA sequence: TGTGCCTGGACCCCCGGGGTGACAACTAATGAAAAACTGTTTTTT.

Written as DNA, the CDR3 is TGTGCCAGCAGGTTGACAGGGGACTATGGCTACACCTTC. This translates into CASRLTGDYGYTF. The genes are TRBV6-5 and TRBJ1-2; 8 nucleotides agree with TRBD1. The germline gives CDR1 MNHEY, CDR2 SVGAGI. J gave up 3 bases and V 6 bases, and 3 bases lay outside the gene matches. This CDR3 is 13 amino acids long.

The rearrangement links TRBV28 to TRBJ2-1; the match to TRBD2 covers 8 bases. Trimming at V came to 4 bases and at J to 7 bases, leaving 18 bases not matched to a gene. The CDR3 has 18 amino acids. CDR1 MDHEN and CDR2 SYDVKM come from the germline V gene. As DNA, the CDR3 is TGTGCCAGCAGTTCCTCTCGGACCGGGAGGGCCCCTGGGAATGAGCAGTTCTTC. Translation: CASSSSRTGRAPGNEQFF.

The rearrangement links TRBV3-1 (or the pseudogene TRBV3-2) to TRBJ2-7, with D maybe TRBD2 (6 bases). Trimming pared 3 bases from V and 1 base from J, leaving 16 bases between. Germline V lookup: CDR1 LGHDT, CDR2 YNNKEL (reference sequence). The CDR3 covers 16 residues. The CDR3 region has the DNA TGTGCCAGCAGCCAGGCTAGGAGGGCGTCTTCCTACGAGCAGTACTTC. This encodes CASSQARRASSYEQYF.

CDR3 DNA sequence: TGCGCCAGCAGCCCCAGCTCAGGCGGTGGCGGGGGCGGCACCATATATTTT. It encodes CASSPSSGGGGGGTIYF. The gene calls are TRBV5-1 and TRBJ1-3, with TRBD1 as a possible D gene (6 bases). The CDR3 contains 17 residues. The germline CDR1 and CDR2 sequences are SGHRS and YFSETQ. With 4 bases removed from V and 9 bases from J, the gap between germline ends came to 26 bases.

The genes are TRBV19 and TRBJ2-7, with 8 bases fitting TRBD1. V was pared by 6 bases and J by 5 bases, with 15 bases of the junction left unmatched. The CDR3 sequence is 16 residues long. Per germline, CDR1 LNHDA and CDR2 SQIVND (reference sequence). The CDR3 coding sequence is TGTGCCAGTAGCTCGACTCCCGGACAGGGAAGTGACGAGCAGTACTTC. The encoded protein is CASSSTPGQGSDEQYF.

The V call is TRBV18, the J call TRBJ2-5; 10 positions agree with TRBD1. V gave up 3 bases and J gave up 5 bases; unmatched junction bases: 3. The CDR3 covers 14 residues. Per the germline V gene, CDR1 is KGHSH and CDR2 is LQKENI. This chain's CDR3 is CASSPLGQGETQYF. The DNA for the CDR3 is TGTGCCAGCTCACCGCTGGGACAGGGGGAGACCCAGTACTTC.

The rearrangement links TRBV19 to TRBJ1-6; perhaps TRBD1 as D (5 bases). Germline CDR1 LNHDA, CDR2 SQIVND (reference sequence). The CDR3 loop spans 13 amino acids. V was pared by 6 bases and J by 7 bases, with 10 bases between. CDR3: CASRGVLNSPLHF. The DNA for the CDR3 is TGTGCCAGTAGAGGGGTTCTCAATTCACCCCTCCACTTT.